Below, 32 T cell receptor beta chains from the same sample are listed, as sequenced in a study of blood T cells in healthy people across ages. The second PCR ran roughly 6 to 11 cycles with a sample-barcoded 5' primer and J-beta primers. From the 5' RACE reads, TCRdb called clonotypes with MiXCR, one entry per CDR3 protein. The sample yields 950,000 to 1,200,000 distinct CDR3 sequences, roughly two fifths seen once. The sample consisted of blood. These receptors originate from a man aged 18 to 29 in good health.

This clonotype was seen just once. The chain carries TRBV11-2 and TRBJ2-7; 9 bases are a match to TRBD1. CDR1 SGHAT and CDR2 FQNNGV come from the germline V gene. The ends lost 5 bases at V and 7 bases at J; junction bases unmatched: 15. There are 16 residues in the CDR3. CDR3 coding DNA: TGTGCCAGCAGCCCCCGGGACAGGGTGTACACGAATGAGCAGTACTTC. This encodes CASSPRDRVYTNEQYF.

The chain uses TRBV12-5 and TRBJ2-3, with no clear D. CDR3 length: 18 amino acids. Germline CDR1 LGHNT, CDR2 FRNRAP. Trimming cost V 0 bases and J 4 bases, with 20 bases left between them. The CDR3: CASGLVVIGPPGADTQYF. The DNA for the CDR3 is TGTGCTAGTGGTTTGGTAGTGATCGGGCCACCTGGAGCAGATACGCAGTATTTT.

The rearrangement links TRBV4-1 to TRBJ2-3; 8 bases agree with TRBD2. V trimming: 3 bases; J trimming: 2 bases; junction bases outside the gene matches: 7. CDR1 MGHRA and CDR2 YSYEKL come from the germline V gene. The CDR3 is made up of 16 amino acids. The CDR3 bases are TGCGCCAGCAGCCAGCGGGGGGCAGGGGTCACAGATACGCAGTATTTT. This sequence encodes CASSQRGAGVTDTQYF.

This clonotype was observed a handful of times. This clone may be a read error of a much larger clone one base away. This chain joins TRBV25-1 and TRBJ2-5; D is perhaps TRBD1 (6 bases). The CDR3 is 10 residues long. Trimming took 10 bases from V and 4 from J, leaving 7 bases between them. Germline-derived CDR1 and CDR2 are MGHDK and SYGVNS. The DNA for the CDR3 is TGTGCCACCAGGGGAGAGACCCAGTACTTC. Its translation is CATRGETQYF.

This rearrangement joins TRBV4-1 to TRBJ2-7; 11 nucleotides line up with TRBD1. Trimming took 4 bases from V and 5 from J; bases not matched to a gene: 16. Germline V gene sequence: CDR1 MGHRA, CDR2 YSYEKL. The CDR3 runs to 18 residues. CDR3 residues: CASSPSTLPGQGVHEQYF. The CDR3 DNA is TGCGCCAGCAGCCCAAGTACGCTCCCGGGACAGGGGGTCCACGAGCAGTACTTC.

As to this clonotype: A much larger clonotype is one base distant, so this may be a read error. V and J are TRBV10-2 and TRBJ1-6; TRBD1 matches 8 bases. Germline-derived CDR1 and CDR2 are WSHSY and SAAADI. The CDR3 loop spans 15 amino acids. Losses at the gene ends were 7 bases for V and 10 bases for J; bases not matched to a gene: 12. Written as DNA, the CDR3 is TGCGCCAGCACAGAGCAGGGGGCTAAGAAGTCACCCCTCCACTTT. Translated: CASTEQGAKKSPLHF.

This rearrangement joins TRBV30 to TRBJ1-1; no firm D call. This CDR3 contains 14 residues. Germline V gives CDR1 GTSNPN, CDR2 SVGIG (reference sequence). The V and J ends lost 0 bases and 4 bases respectively, with 12 bases between them. The CDR3 coding sequence is TGTGCCTGGAGTGTAATCTCGGAGGGCACTGAAGCTTTCTTT. Amino acid sequence: CAWSVISEGTEAFF.

Here the CDR3 reads CASSTQASGVDGYTF. CDR3 sequence (DNA): TGTGCCAGCAGCACTCAGGCCTCCGGCGTCGATGGCTACACCTTC. V and J are TRBV7-6 and TRBJ1-2; D ambiguous. V lost 5 bases and J lost 6, with 19 bases in between. Germline V lookup: CDR1 SGHVS, CDR2 FNYEAQ. The CDR3 is 15 amino acids.

The V call is TRBV20-1, the J call TRBJ1-2; D possibly corresponds to TRBD1 (5 bases). CDR1 is DFQATT and CDR2 is SNEGSKA in the germline V gene (reference sequence). The ends were cut back, 2 bases at V and 2 bases at J, with 12 bases in the middle. The CDR3 length is 14 residues. The CDR3 sequence is CSARFTGRNYGYTF. DNA of the CDR3: TGCAGTGCTAGATTTACGGGACGGAACTATGGCTACACCTTC.

This clonotype was observed a handful of times. The chain couples TRBV4-1 to TRBJ1-1; tentatively, D is TRBD1 (5 bases). Looked up from germline, CDR1 is MGHRA and CDR2 is YSYEKL. This CDR3 is built from 14 residues. Trimming pared 4 bases from V and 5 bases from J, leaving 14 bases between. The CDR3 sequence: CASSLQESGTEAFF. CDR3 nucleotides: TGCGCCAGCAGCCTCCAGGAGTCAGGGACTGAAGCTTTCTTT.

Only a few counts were recorded for this clonotype. The V and J genes are TRBV18 and TRBJ1-2; the match to TRBD1 covers 7 bases. The V segment lost 3 bases and the J segment 2 bases; nucleotides outside the gene matches: 12. Per the germline V gene, CDR1 is KGHSH and CDR2 is LQKENI. This CDR3 contains 17 residues. The CDR3 coding sequence is TGTGCCAGCTCACCGATCCCAGGACAGGTTGACAACTATGGCTACACCTTC. It translates to CASSPIPGQVDNYGYTF.

V gene TRBV27 combines with J gene TRBJ2-1; 11 bases agree with TRBD1. The trim removed 6 bases at V and 1 base at J, leaving 5 bases unmatched. The CDR3 runs to 16 residues. Germline assignment: CDR1 MNHEY and CDR2 SMNVEV (reference sequence). The CDR3 protein is CASRQGQGVSYNEQFF. In DNA form, the CDR3 reads TGTGCCAGCAGACAGGGACAGGGGGTTTCCTACAATGAGCAGTTCTTC.

The CDR3 coding sequence is TGTGCCAGCAGTGACAGACAGGGGAGTGGCTACACCTTC. It is translated as CASSDRQGSGYTF. The V and J genes are TRBV6-1 and TRBJ1-2, with 8 bases that match TRBD1. The V gene end was trimmed by 3 bases and the J gene end by 7 bases; junction bases not matched to a gene: 4. The germline CDR1 and CDR2 sequences are MNHNS and SASEGT. This CDR3 spans 13 amino acids.

V and J are TRBV20-1 and TRBJ2-2; 7 bases are a match to TRBD1. The CDR3 covers 14 residues. Germline lookup yields CDR1 DFQATT and CDR2 SNEGSKA (reference sequence). The V gene end was trimmed by 5 bases and the J gene end by 7 bases; junction bases not matched to a gene: 10. The CDR3 protein is CSAAADRRIGELFF. CDR3 DNA sequence: TGCAGTGCTGCGGCGGACAGGCGAATCGGGGAGCTGTTTTTT.

The CDR3 DNA follows: TGCAGTGCGACCAGCCTAACCGGGACAGGGGGCACAGATACGCAGTATTTT. This encodes CSATSLTGTGGTDTQYF. The chain couples TRBV20-1 to TRBJ2-3; 10 bases agree with TRBD1. CDR3 length: 17 amino acids. With V trimmed by 6 bases and J by 1 base, 13 bases remained unmatched. The V gene's germline CDR1 is DFQATT and CDR2 SNEGSKA (reference sequence).

The chain carries TRBV12-3 or TRBV12-4 and TRBJ2-2; tentatively, D is TRBD2 (5 bases). This CDR3 region has 16 residues. V lost 1 base, J lost 6 bases, and 15 bases lay in between. CDR3 region: CASSLVGSVRPGELFF. The CDR3 coding sequence is TGTGCCAGCAGTTTAGTTGGTAGCGTCCGGCCCGGGGAGCTGTTTTTT.

The rearrangement uses TRBV25-1 and TRBJ2-6; 9 bases align to TRBD1. CDR1 is MGHDK and CDR2 is SYGVNS in the germline V gene. Trimming at V came to 7 bases and at J to 8 bases, leaving 15 bases not matched to a gene. The CDR3 loop spans 17 amino acids. The CDR3 region is CASMEETGTGKTNVLTF. The CDR3, as DNA: TGTGCCAGCATGGAAGAAACCGGGACAGGGAAGACCAACGTCCTGACTTTC.

This clonotype was seen a few times. The rearrangement joins TRBV18 to TRBJ1-4, with D possibly TRBD1 on 6 matching bases. In germline, CDR1 is KGHSH, CDR2 LQKENI. Trimming took 2 bases from V and 7 from J, leaving 8 bases between them. This CDR3 is built from 13 residues. DNA for the CDR3: TGTGCCAGCTCACCAGACAGGTCTGAAAAACTGTTTTTT. Translating it yields CASSPDRSEKLFF.

The chain uses TRBV13 and TRBJ2-5, with a weak D call TRBD1 (5 bases). V gave up 4 bases and J gave up 2 bases, with 11 bases separating them. Germline assignment: CDR1 PRHDT and CDR2 FYEKMQ (reference sequence). This CDR3 is 14 amino acids long. The CDR3 is CASSSDSEQETQYF. Written as DNA, the CDR3 is TGTGCCAGCAGCTCTGACAGCGAACAAGAGACCCAGTACTTC. Filled out from reference TRBV13 and TRBJ2-5, the complete variable domain reads AAGVIQSPRHLIKEKRETATLKCYPIPRHDTVYWYQQGPGQDPQFLISFYEKMQSDKGSIPDRFSAQQFSDYHSELNMSSLELGDSALYFCASSSDSEQETQYFGPGTRLLVL.

The chain carries TRBV12-3 or TRBV12-4 and TRBJ1-4, with a possible D match to TRBD1 (6 bases). CDR3 length: 16 residues. V was clipped by 0 bases and J by 6 bases, with 14 bases between them. CDR3 sequence reads: CASSLARRGTHEKLFF. The DNA for the CDR3 is TGTGCCAGCAGTTTAGCGCGTAGGGGGACGCATGAAAAACTGTTTTTT.

In this sample, this clonotype turned up a few times. The chain is built from TRBV7-2 and TRBJ1-1; TRBD1 might be the D (6 bases). Trimming left V 0 bases short and J 3 bases short, with 11 bases between. Germline V CDR1 and CDR2: SGHTA, FQGNSA. The CDR3 extends over 15 amino acids. CDR3 amino acids: CASSLARGQYTEAFF. CDR3 bases: TGTGCCAGCAGCTTAGCGCGAGGACAGTACACTGAAGCTTTCTTT. Together with reference TRBV7-2 and TRBJ1-1, the CDR3 gives the full variable domain: GAGVSQSPSNKVTEKGKDVELRCDPISGHTALYWYRQSLGQGLEFLIYFQGNSAPDKSGLPSDRFSAERTGGSVSTLTIQRTQQEDSAVYLCASSLARGQYTEAFFGQGTRLTVV.

The rearrangement joins TRBV28 to TRBJ2-3; TRBD1 or TRBD2 may be the D gene (6 bases each). CDR1 is MDHEN and CDR2 is SYDVKM in the germline V gene. The germline V and J ends were trimmed by 3 bases and 1 base, with 11 bases remaining between them. This CDR3 contains 15 residues. The CDR3 loop is CASSFEGGGTDTQYF. The CDR3 DNA sequence: TGTGCCAGCAGTTTCGAGGGGGGAGGCACAGATACGCAGTATTTT.

The V call is TRBV20-1, the J call TRBJ2-3; D call uncertain. CDR1 is DFQATT, CDR2 SNEGSKA, per germline (reference sequence). The germline V and J ends were trimmed by 7 bases and 2 bases, with 7 bases remaining between them. The CDR3 is made up of 11 amino acids. CDR3 in DNA: TGCAGTGGATCCGTCACAGATACGCAGTATTTT. Protein product: CSGSVTDTQYF.

Details on this clonotype: Germline and junction disagree at one end, which may indicate a read error. This chain uses TRBV29-1 with TRBJ1-5; D remains ambiguous. Germline values: CDR1 SQVTM, CDR2 ANQGSEA. The CDR3 contains 13 residues. Written as DNA, the CDR3 is TGCAGCGTCACGGACGGTAGCAGTCAGCCCCAGCATTTT. It yields the protein CSVTDGSSQPQHF.

V and J are TRBV4-1 and TRBJ2-3; 7 bases map to TRBD1. Unmatched junction bases numbered 10, after V lost 1 base and J lost 0 bases. From germline, CDR1 is MGHRA and CDR2 YSYEKL. CDR3 length: 18 residues. The CDR3 region is CASSQGLGGARSTDTQYF. CDR3 DNA sequence: TGCGCCAGCAGCCAAGGGTTAGGGGGCGCACGGAGCACAGATACGCAGTATTTT.

V and J are TRBV27 and TRBJ1-5, with D maybe TRBD1 (5 bases). Germline V CDR1 and CDR2: MNHEY, SMNVEV (reference sequence). CDR3 length equals 16 residues. V was pared by 0 bases and J by 6 bases, with 15 bases between. The CDR3 sequence: CASSLSGPPIGQPQHF. The CDR3 DNA reads as TGTGCCAGCAGTTTATCGGGACCCCCTATTGGTCAGCCCCAGCATTTT.

This rearrangement joins TRBV20-1 to TRBJ1-6; no clear D. CDR1 is DFQATT, CDR2 SNEGSKA, per germline (reference sequence). V was pared by 6 bases and J by 9 bases, with 15 bases between. The CDR3 covers 13 residues. CDR3 residues: CSAKGQALSPLHF. DNA of the CDR3: TGCAGTGCGAAGGGTCAAGCCCTTTCACCCCTCCACTTT.

This clonotype was seen repeatedly, ten times or more. This rearrangement joins TRBV4-3 to TRBJ2-1; TRBD1 matches 7 bases. The CDR3 consists of 19 residues. Germline V gene sequence: CDR1 LGHNA, CDR2 YSLEER. V was pared by 1 base and J by 0 bases, with 12 bases of the junction left unmatched. The CDR3 bases are TGCGCCAGCAGCCAAGTTACCGGGACAGAAGCTAGCTCCTACAATGAGCAGTTCTTC. It translates to CASSQVTGTEASSYNEQFF.

V and J are TRBV7-2 and TRBJ2-3, with 10 positions matching TRBD2. The length of the CDR3 is 20 residues. The junction had 13 bases not matched to a gene; V was cut back by 1 base and J by 0 bases. Germline V CDR1 and CDR2: SGHTA, FQGNSA. For the CDR3, the DNA is TGTGCCAGCAGCTTAGTGGCTAGCGGGGGAGCCCTCACTAGCACAGATACGCAGTATTTT. Its protein product is CASSLVASGGALTSTDTQYF.

This clonotype was detected a few times. The V call is TRBV7-2, the J call TRBJ1-2; D remains ambiguous. This CDR3 has 15 residues. Germline V gene data show CDR1 as SGHTA and CDR2 as FQGNSA. V lost 5 bases and J 4 bases, leaving 17 bases between the germline ends. In DNA form, the CDR3 reads TGTGCCAGCAGCAACGGGGAGGGATCGTTCTATGGCTACACCTTC. This translates into CASSNGEGSFYGYTF.

This chain uses TRBV12-3 or TRBV12-4 with TRBJ1-5; tentatively, D is TRBD1 (5 bases). Trimming took 3 bases from V and 0 from J, leaving 9 bases between them. The CDR3 spans 15 residues. The CDR3 loop is CASSFGGVSNQPQHF. The CDR3 nucleotides read TGTGCCAGCAGTTTCGGAGGGGTTAGCAATCAGCCCCAGCATTTT.

The chain couples TRBV19 to TRBJ1-5; 8 nucleotides agree with TRBD1. V lost 5 bases to trimming and J lost 2 bases; unmatched junction nucleotides: 5. The germline V gene has CDR1 LNHDA and CDR2 SQIVND (reference sequence). This CDR3 has 15 amino acids. CDR3 in DNA: TGTGCCAGTAGTGGGGGGGGACAGGGCAATCAGCCCCAGCATTTT. It specifies CASSGGGQGNQPQHF.